These T cell receptor beta chains were read from a single sample in a study of CD8 T cells in Susac syndrome. TCRdb recomputed calls from the immunoSEQ multiplex PCR reads with MiXCR, one row per CDR3 protein. The sample has approximately 180,000 distinct CDR3 sequences, around 94% seen once. Sequenced: CD4+ T cells from PBMCs. The source of these receptors is a human donor with Susac syndrome. The CDR3 runs from the conserved cysteine through the conserved F or W. Fields, in order: J gene, D gene, V gene, clone size, CDR3 DNA, CDR3 protein. A D gene is named only where the DNA matches it firmly. Clone sizes are given selectively: once, few, many, or a class where the clone is expanded.

TRBJ2-5 . TRBV20-1 . TGCAGTGCTAGAGTTCAGGCGGAAGAGACCCAGTACTTC CSARVQAEETQYF
TRBJ2-3 TRBD2 TRBV25-1 once TGTGCCAGCAGTGGACTTACTAGCGGGACTAGCCAAGATACGCAGTATTTT CASSGLTSGTSQDTQYF
TRBJ2-1 . TRBV18 . TGTGCCAGCTCACCACCGGTTGGGCTAGCGCCGTACAATGAGCAGTTCTTC CASSPPVGLAPYNEQFF
TRBJ2-1 TRBD1 TRBV11-1 . TGTGCCAGCAGCTTACCTCTAACGACAGGGATTGAACCAGCAGCCTACAATGAGCAGTTCTTC CASSLPLTTGIEPAAYNEQFF
TRBJ1-1 . TRBV5-1 . TGCGCCAGCAGCTCGAGTCCTCCGAACACTGAAGCTTTCTTT CASSSSPPNTEAFF
TRBJ2-7 . TRBV30 few TGTGCCTGGAGTAAGTCGCCCGGGGGAAACTACGAGCAGTACTTC CAWSKSPGGNYEQYF
TRBJ2-3 TRBD2 TRBV30 . TGTGCCTGGAGTAACGGCGGGAGGGATACGCAGTATTTT CAWSNGGRDTQYF
TRBJ2-5 . TRBV15 . TGTGCCACCAGCGGGGAACCGGGTCCGTACCAAGAGACCCAGTACTTC CATSGEPGPYQETQYF
TRBJ1-1 . TRBV7-9 . TGTGCCAGCAGCTTAGCGTATGGGGACCCTGAAGCTTTCTTT CASSLAYGDPEAFF
TRBJ1-2 . TRBV20-1 . TGCAGTGCTAGAGATCCCCGACCTAACTATGGCTACACCTTC CSARDPRPNYGYTF
TRBJ2-2 TRBD2 TRBV19 . TGTGCCAGTAGTATTGGGACTAGCGGCAACACCGGGGAGCTGTTTTTT CASSIGTSGNTGELFF
TRBJ2-7 . TRBV20-1 once TGCAGTGCTAGAGATTCCCAATACGAGCAGTACTTC CSARDSQYEQYF
TRBJ2-3 . TRBV10-3 . TGTGCCATCAGCCTCTCGGAGGCAGATACGCAGTATTTT CAISLSEADTQYF
TRBJ2-2 . TRBV30 . TGTGCCTGGAATCCTGGCCTCGCGAACACCGGGGAGCTGTTTTTT CAWNPGLANTGELFF
TRBJ1-2 . TRBV20-1 . TGCAGTCAGCCTTTTAACTATGGCTACACCTTC CSQPFNYGYTF
TRBJ2-7 . TRBV5-6 . TGTGCCAGCAGCTCGGGGGAAACGTACGAGCAGTACTTC CASSSGETYEQYF
TRBJ1-2 TRBD1 TRBV6-1 . TGTGCCAGCAGTGACCCCAGGACAGGGGGTGGTGGTGGCTACACCTTC CASSDPRTGGGGGYTF
TRBJ2-7 TRBD2 TRBV19 . TGTGCCAGTAGTCGACGTTTTGGTAGCGGGAGTCACGAGCAGTACTTC CASSRRFGSGSHEQYF
TRBJ2-7 . TRBV20-1 . TGCAGTGTTCTCCCCGTCTACGAGCAGTACTTC CSVLPVYEQYF
TRBJ2-1 . TRBV24-1 . TGTGTCACCAGTGATACTACACGAGGGAATCCTGAGCAGTTCTTC CVTSDTTRGNPEQFF
TRBJ1-2 TRBD1 TRBV7-2 . TGTGCCAGCAGCCCGACCTACAGGGGGAATGGGGGCTACACCTTC CASSPTYRGNGGYTF
TRBJ2-7 TRBD1 TRBV7-2 . TGTGCCAGCAGCATCCGACAGGGGCGCGCCGAGCAGTACTTC CASSIRQGRAEQYF
TRBJ2-3 . TRBV2 . TGTGCCAGCAGTGAACCCGTTGCAGATACGCAGTATTTT CASSEPVADTQYF
TRBJ1-4 TRBD1 TRBV28 . TGTGCCAGCAGTCCTAGCGGGACAGGGGCTGAAAAACTGTTTTTT CASSPSGTGAEKLFF
TRBJ2-5 TRBD1 TRBV6-2/TRBV6-3 . TGTGCCAGCAGTCCCTGGGGGACAGGGCAGGTAGAGACCCAGTACTTC CASSPWGTGQVETQYF
TRBJ2-7 . TRBV29-1 . TGCAGCGCCGCACACCAACAACCCTACGAGCAGTACTTC CSAAHQQPYEQYF